This note documents a single T cell receptor (beta chain) sequence. The V and J ends lost 4 bases and 0 bases, in that order; junction bases with no gene match: 11. The CDR3 extends over 18 amino acids. CDR1 LGHDT and CDR2 YNNKEL come from the germline V gene (reference sequence). Per sample, extraction of total RNA gave at least 5.5 micrograms in every case. The use of a sample-barcoded 5' primer and a J-beta primer mix characterized a second PCR of 7 to 11 cycles. TCRdb reanalysed the 5' RACE reads using MiXCR and keeps one entry per CDR3 protein. The table has some 780,000 distinct CDR3 sequences, roughly three fifths seen once. The sample belongs to a study of blood T cells in healthy people across ages.

What was sequenced was blood. This receptor was identified in a man aged 35 to 55 in good health. The chain is built from TRBV3-1 and TRBJ2-3; 9 positions match TRBD2. In DNA, the CDR3 is TGTGCCAGCAGCCGTCTCCCTAGCGGGGCCTCTAGCACAGATACGCAGTATTTT. The encoded protein is CASSRLPSGASSTDTQYF.